A selection of T cell receptor beta chains follows, all from one sample in a study of blood T cell repertoires in COVID-19. The assay was immunoSEQ multiplex PCR, and TCRdb's table has in-frame clones only and misses some. This table has a few hundred thousand clones, 80% to 85% appearing once. The specimen was peripheral blood. These receptors came from a person between 65 and 79 years old with COVID-19, enrolled during active disease. CDR3s include the opening cysteine and the closing phenylalanine or tryptophan. Fields, in order: CDR3 protein, CDR3 DNA, D gene, V gene, CDR3 length, clone size, J gene. The D gene is left open where the match is weak. Size is omitted from some rows. Given values are once, few, many or a class for expanded clones.

CASSQAGLAGLGETQYF TGTGCCAGCAGCCAAGCTGGACTAGCGGGGTTGGGAGAGACCCAGTACTTC TRBD2 TRBV3-1/TRBV3-2 17 once TRBJ2-5
CASSLSDGGFSDTQYF TGTGCCAGCAGTTTATCCGACGGGGGGTTCTCAGATACGCAGTATTTT TRBD2 TRBV27 16 NA TRBJ2-3
CSASAGTGGYEQYF TGCAGTGCTAGTGCCGGGACAGGGGGCTACGAGCAGTACTTC TRBD1 TRBV20-1 14 NA TRBJ2-7
CASRRGHDEKLFF TGTGCCAGCAGAAGGGGGCACGATGAAAAACTGTTTTTT TRBD1 TRBV28 13 NA TRBJ1-4
CASSVDRMTEAFF TGTGCCAGCAGCGTGGACAGGATGACTGAAGCTTTCTTT TRBD1 TRBV11-3 13 NA TRBJ1-1
CASSLSSGTSGRGETQYF TGCGCCAGCAGCTTGAGTTCCGGGACTAGCGGGAGAGGAGAGACCCAGTACTTC TRBD2 TRBV5-1 18 NA TRBJ2-5
CASSLAPGLNNQPQHF TGCGCCAGCAGCTTGGCTCCAGGCCTAAACAATCAGCCCCAGCATTTT NA TRBV5-1 16 NA TRBJ1-5
CASMDRGRPEAFF TGTGCCAGCATGGACAGGGGGCGGCCTGAAGCTTTCTTT TRBD1 TRBV25-1 13 NA TRBJ1-1
CASSPQGAYEQYF TGTGCCAGCAGCCCACAGGGGGCCTACGAGCAGTACTTC TRBD1 TRBV12-3/TRBV12-4 13 NA TRBJ2-7
CASSLRRRGTEAFF TGTGCCAGCAGCTTACGGAGGCGTGGCACTGAAGCTTTCTTT NA TRBV13 14 NA TRBJ1-1
CASSIFPVGENTEAFF TGTGCCAGCAGCATCTTCCCGGTCGGGGAGAACACTGAAGCTTTCTTT NA TRBV7-2 16 NA TRBJ1-1
CASSLGTGGGEETQYF TGTGCCAGCAGCCTGGGGACAGGGGGCGGAGAAGAGACCCAGTACTTC TRBD1 TRBV9 16 NA TRBJ2-5
CASSLWAGGISGNTIYF TGTGCCAGCAGCTTATGGGCAGGGGGAATCTCTGGAAACACCATATATTTT TRBD1 TRBV7-2 17 NA TRBJ1-3
CASSSGSSYEQYF TGTGCCAGCAGCAGCGGGAGTAGCTACGAGCAGTACTTC TRBD2 TRBV11-3 13 NA TRBJ2-7
CASRSRQGLNTEAFF TGCGCCAGCAGATCCCGACAGGGGTTGAACACTGAAGCTTTCTTT TRBD1 TRBV5-1 15 NA TRBJ1-1
CASSKDLGGNQPQHF TGTGCCAGCAGCAAGGACTTGGGCGGCAATCAGCCCCAGCATTTT NA TRBV6-2/TRBV6-3 15 NA TRBJ1-5
CATEPRNSGNTIYF TGTGCCACCGAACCGAGAAACTCTGGAAACACCATATATTTT NA TRBV5-4 14 NA TRBJ1-3
CASSYSEGMIEKLFF TGTGCCAGCAGTTACTCGGAGGGTATGATTGAAAAACTGTTTTTT NA TRBV6-5 15 NA TRBJ1-4
CASSPEGLANEQFF TGTGCCAGCAGCCCAGAGGGACTAGCCAATGAGCAGTTCTTC TRBD2 TRBV7-2 14 NA TRBJ2-1
CASSVFTGNYGYTF TGTGCCAGCAGCGTTTTCACAGGGAACTATGGCTACACCTTC NA TRBV11-2 14 NA TRBJ1-2
CASSLAQQNTGELFF TGTGCCAGCAGCTTAGCGCAACAGAACACCGGGGAGCTGTTTTTT NA TRBV7-9 15 once TRBJ2-2
CASSLAGQGQNYGYTF TGTGCCAGCAGCTTGGCAGGGCAGGGACAAAACTATGGCTACACCTTC NA TRBV5-6 16 NA TRBJ1-2
CASRLNGHWQNSNEKLFF TGTGCAAGTCGCTTAAATGGCCATTGGCAGAACAGTAATGAAAAACTGTTTTTT NA TRBV12-2 18 NA TRBJ1-4
CASSPDTYGYTF TGCGCCAGCAGCCCCGACACCTATGGCTACACCTTC NA TRBV5-1 12 NA TRBJ1-2
CASSLTWASGRTDTQYF TGTGCCAGCAGCTTAACTTGGGCTAGCGGGAGAACAGATACGCAGTATTTT TRBD2 TRBV7-3 17 NA TRBJ2-3
CASSVGPGKANYGYTF TGTGCCAGCAGCGTAGGGCCAGGTAAAGCTAACTATGGCTACACCTTC NA TRBV9 16 NA TRBJ1-2
CASSLYYEQYF TGTGCCAGCAGTCTATACTACGAGCAGTACTTC NA TRBV6-2/TRBV6-3 11 once TRBJ2-7
CASSRLGPQTQYF TGTGCCAGCAGCCGACTAGGTCCACAGACCCAGTACTTC NA TRBV6-2/TRBV6-3 13 NA TRBJ2-5